This TCR beta chain was identified during a study of T cell responses to AZD1222 COVID-19 vaccine. The wider study: Pooled in the analysis were second doses at about 4 or about 12 weeks.

Trimming stripped 1 base from V and 0 bases from J, with 11 bases between. Germline CDR1 reads SGHKS; CDR2 reads YYEKEE (reference sequence). CDR3 length: 16 residues. Findings and limits, study-wide: A mostly white British donor set with more females was recruited, and clonal diversity was possibly underestimated. The number of AZD1222 recipients seropositive at baseline was only 5 to 7. Epitopes outside B.1.351 and B.1.1.7 mutated regions reportedly drew nearly half of spike TCRs.

A note on this clone: The antigen remains unidentified.

Only in-frame clones appear in the TCRdb table, and some are missing; sequencing was by immunoSEQ multiplex PCR. The profile covers 150,000 or so clones, with 80% to 95% appearing a single time and more than 3% taken by the ten largest. This chain links TRBV5-5 with TRBJ1-5; possibly TRBD1 for D (5 bases). The sequence came from an adult in good health. Sequencing used peripheral blood, obtained on day 0 of AZD1222 vaccination. The CDR3 DNA is TGTGCCAGCAGCTTGACCGGGGGAGATAGCAATCAGCCCCAGCATTTT. This encodes CASSLTGGDSNQPQHF.